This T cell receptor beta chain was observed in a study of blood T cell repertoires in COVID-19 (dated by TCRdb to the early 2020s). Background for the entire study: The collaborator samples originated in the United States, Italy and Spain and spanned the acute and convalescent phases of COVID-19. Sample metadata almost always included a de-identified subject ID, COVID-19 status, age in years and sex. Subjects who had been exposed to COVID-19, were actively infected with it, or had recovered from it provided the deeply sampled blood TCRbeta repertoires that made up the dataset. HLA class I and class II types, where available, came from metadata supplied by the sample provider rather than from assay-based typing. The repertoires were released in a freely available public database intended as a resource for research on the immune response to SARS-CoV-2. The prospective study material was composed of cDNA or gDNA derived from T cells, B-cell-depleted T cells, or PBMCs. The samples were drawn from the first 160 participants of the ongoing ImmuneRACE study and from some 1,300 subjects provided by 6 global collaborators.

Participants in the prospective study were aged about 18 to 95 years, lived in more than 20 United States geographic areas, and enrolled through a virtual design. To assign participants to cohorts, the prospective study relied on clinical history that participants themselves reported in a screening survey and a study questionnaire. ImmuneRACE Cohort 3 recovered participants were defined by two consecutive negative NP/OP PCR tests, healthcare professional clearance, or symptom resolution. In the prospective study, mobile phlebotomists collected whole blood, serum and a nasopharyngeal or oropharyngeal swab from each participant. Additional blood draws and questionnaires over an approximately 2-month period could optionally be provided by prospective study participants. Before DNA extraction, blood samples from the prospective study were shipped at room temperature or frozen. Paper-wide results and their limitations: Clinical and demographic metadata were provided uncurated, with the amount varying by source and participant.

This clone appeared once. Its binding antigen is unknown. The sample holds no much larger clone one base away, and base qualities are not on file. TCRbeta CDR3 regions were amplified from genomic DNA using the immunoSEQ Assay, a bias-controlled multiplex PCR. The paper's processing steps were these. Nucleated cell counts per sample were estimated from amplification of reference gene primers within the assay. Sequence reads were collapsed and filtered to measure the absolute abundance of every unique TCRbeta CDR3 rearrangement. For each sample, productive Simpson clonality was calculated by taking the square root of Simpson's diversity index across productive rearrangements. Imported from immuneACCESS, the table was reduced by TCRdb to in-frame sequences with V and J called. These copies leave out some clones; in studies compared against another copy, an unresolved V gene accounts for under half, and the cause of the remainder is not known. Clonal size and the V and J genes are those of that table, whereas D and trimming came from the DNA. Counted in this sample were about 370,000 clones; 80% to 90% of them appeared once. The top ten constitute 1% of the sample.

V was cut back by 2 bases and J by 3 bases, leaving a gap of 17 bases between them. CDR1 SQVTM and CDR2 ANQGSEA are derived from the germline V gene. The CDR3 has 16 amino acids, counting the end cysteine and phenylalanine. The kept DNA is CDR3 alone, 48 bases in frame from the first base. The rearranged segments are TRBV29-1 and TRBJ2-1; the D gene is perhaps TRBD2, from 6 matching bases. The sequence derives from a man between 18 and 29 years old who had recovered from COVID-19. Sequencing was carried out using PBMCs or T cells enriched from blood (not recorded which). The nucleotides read TGCAGCGTTGAAAACCACGGCGGGGTAGTCTACAATGAGCAGTTCTTC. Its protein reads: CSVENHGGVVYNEQFF.